This paragraph covers one T cell receptor (beta chain) sequence. It has no known antigen specificity. From each donor, an approximately 2.5 ml peripheral blood sample was collected into PAXgene tubes and kept at -80 degrees C. Without any T cell sorting, total RNA was extracted from whole blood using the PAXgene blood miRNA kit on an automated QIAcube. Peripheral blood from monozygotic twin pairs concordant or discordant for inflammatory bowel disease was subjected to deep TCRalpha and TCRbeta repertoire profiling with unique molecular barcoding. Smoking habits were recorded for all twin pairs, and individuals were classified as current, former or never smokers. The entry originates in a study of monozygotic twins with inflammatory bowel disease (dated by TCRdb to 2018 to 2020). With regard to the full study: A total of some 30 monozygotic twin pairs were included in the full study, comprising nine German pairs (four IBD-concordant, five IBD-discordant) and 19 IBD-discordant Danish pairs. The search for disease-associated traits relied mainly on comparing IBD patients with their genetically identical healthy co-twins within discordant pairs. Each individual had, on average, about 151 000 unique TCRalpha sequences and 181 000 unique TCRbeta sequences available for analysis.

The library relied on 5' RACE. The input for every TCR library was 3500 ng of total RNA. For each sample, cDNA was synthesized in eight separate reactions using SMARTScribe reverse transcriptase. During cDNA synthesis, unique molecular identifiers containing a 6-nucleotide sample barcode were introduced by template switching. Two nested PCRs of roughly 16 and 10 cycles amplified the TCRalpha and TCRbeta cDNA, and bead purification followed each PCR. Before amplification, the cDNA was treated with uracil DNA-glycosylase and purified using the QIAquick PCR purification kit. The second PCR added Illumina TruSeq-compatible adapters along with sample-specific barcodes. Library quality and concentration were checked on TapeStation and Qubit, and libraries were pooled at about 4.9 ng each. Pooled libraries were sequenced on an Illumina HiSeq2500 single-index Rapid Run with 2 x 100 bp reads and custom sequencing primers. From the authors' description of their analysis: MiGEC version 1.2.6 was used for UMI-based consensus assembly, which corrected PCR and sequencing errors. V(D)J alignment, clonotype assembly and CDR3 extraction were performed with MiXCR version 2.1.1. Normalisation of gene usage, clonotype sharing and MAIT/NKT TCR abundance was achieved by analysing the top 1000, 10 000 and 20 000 clonotypes per sample. Diversity was computed as the inverse Simpson index with the vegan R package after downsampling to 27 000 UMIs. Paired Mann-Whitney U tests were applied to discordant twin pairs, with Benjamini-Hochberg correction for multiple testing. After TCRdb reprocessed the reads, each CDR3 protein sequence was kept as one row, without DNA. These V and J calls derive from TCRdb rather than the authors' analysis. The sample's clone listing holds approximately 330,000 distinct CDR3 sequences. The ten largest account for 2% to 2.5% of the sample.

CDR1 and CDR2, per the germline V gene, are LGHNA and YSLEER. The CDR3 starts with the cysteine, ends with the phenylalanine, and has 14 residues. A DNA sequence was not provided. Beyond this particular receptor, the publication reports: Fewer clonotypes were shared with other individuals by IBD patients than by healthy twins, most markedly in patients showing signs of disease activity. Concordant and discordant twins showed no difference in repertoire similarity, possibly because of limited statistical power. Because patients were on differing immunosuppressive treatments, the repertoires may have picked up extra background noise and inter-individual variability. Distinction between different T cell subtypes could not be achieved in the analysis. No single strong signal or clonotype linked to IBD turned up in the results, so the idea that one exists was not supported. Measured by the inverse Simpson index, TCRbeta repertoire diversity was lower in IBD patients than in their healthy co-twins.

In this chain, TRBV4-3 is recombined with TRBJ2-7; with no DNA, the TCRdb D assignment of TRBD1 cannot be verified. The sample comprised blood. The sequence derives from a human donor with ulcerative colitis or Crohn's disease, or a healthy co-twin of an affected twin (not recorded which). The CDR3 reads CASSQDRTGYEQYF.